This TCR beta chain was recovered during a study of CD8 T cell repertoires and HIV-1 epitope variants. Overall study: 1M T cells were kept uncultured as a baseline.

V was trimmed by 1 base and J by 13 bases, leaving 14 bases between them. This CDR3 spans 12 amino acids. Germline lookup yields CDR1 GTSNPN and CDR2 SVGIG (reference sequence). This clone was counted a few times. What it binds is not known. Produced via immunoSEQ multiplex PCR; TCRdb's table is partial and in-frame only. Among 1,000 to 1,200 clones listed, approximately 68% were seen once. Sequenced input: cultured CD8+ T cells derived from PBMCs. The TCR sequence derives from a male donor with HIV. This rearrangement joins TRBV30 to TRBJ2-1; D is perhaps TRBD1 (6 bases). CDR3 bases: TGTGCCTGGAGTGAGGGGGAACAGCTCCAGTTCTTC. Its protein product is CAWSEGEQLQFF.